This is a list of T cell receptor beta chains from one sample in a study of T cell responses to AZD1222 COVID-19 vaccine. Generated by immunoSEQ multiplex PCR, the TCRdb table keeps only in-frame clones and is missing some. The table records under 50,000 clones, 70% to 90% of them present only once. Here the sequenced sample was peripheral blood, taken 28 days after the second AZD1222 dose. The origin of the receptors is an adult who received the AZD1222 COVID-19 vaccine. CDR3s include the opening cysteine and the closing phenylalanine or tryptophan. D genes are given only for firm matches.

d_call j_call v_call cdr3_aa
TRBD1 TRBJ1-4 TRBV4-2 CASSQEKSGTGVPATNEKLFF
- TRBJ1-1 TRBV7-2 CASSLSAGNTEAFF
TRBD1 TRBJ2-5 TRBV7-2 CASSLEDRIWETQYF
- TRBJ1-6 TRBV6-5 CASSYGAGSPLHF
- TRBJ2-2 TRBV7-9 CASSLVSDTGELFF
TRBD2 TRBJ2-7 TRBV27 CASSSRGLAGDEQYF
- TRBJ1-6 TRBV6-5 CAIRRGGNSPLHF
- TRBJ1-2 TRBV6-5 CASSPELWGYTF
- TRBJ2-3 TRBV29-1 CSVESGYLDTQYF
- TRBJ1-1 TRBV11-2 CASSLGGVNTEAFF
- TRBJ1-5 TRBV27 CASGAGIGSVQPQHF
- TRBJ2-2 TRBV19 CASSRPIANTGELFF
- TRBJ1-5 TRBV18 CASSGGQPGNQPQHF
- TRBJ1-2 TRBV6-1 CASSEEGSVNYGYTF
- TRBJ1-6 TRBV13 CASSVSPINSPLHF
- TRBJ2-7 TRBV4-3 CASSQAATGILRAQYF
TRBD1 TRBJ2-7 TRBV4-1 CASSARQGATYEQYF
- TRBJ1-1 TRBV6-1 CASSEVAGDINTEAFF
- TRBJ1-3 TRBV10-3 CAISVAGVGNTIYF
TRBD1 TRBJ2-7 TRBV15 CATSSGQGLLSYEQYF
- TRBJ1-5 TRBV7-8 CASSPMSNQPQHF
TRBD1 TRBJ2-2 TRBV5-1 CASSKGTGTGELFF
TRBD2 TRBJ2-1 TRBV27 CASSTPRTSGRGEQFF
- TRBJ2-7 TRBV28 CASGGGESYEQYF
- TRBJ2-7 TRBV21-1 CASSIIPLKREWRYEQYF
TRBD1 TRBJ1-1 TRBV18 CASSQGALNTEAFF
- TRBJ2-7 TRBV28 CASTLGSYEQYF
- TRBJ1-5 TRBV19 CASSISIGGNQPQHF
- TRBJ1-2 TRBV6-6 CASIELRTDPYGYTF
TRBD1 TRBJ1-1 TRBV27 CATQGASRHEAFF
TRBD1 TRBJ2-7 TRBV7-2 CASSLGGQGALEQYF